The 6 T cell receptor beta chains below come from one sample, sequenced in a study of human T cells and chemical hapten exposure. TCRdb redid the calling of the RACE reads with MiXCR, one entry per CDR3 protein. The table has some 400,000 distinct CDR3 sequences, 4.5% to 5.5% seen once. The sample's time point: pre-sensitization, week 0. Treatment described: therapeutic diphenylcyclopropenone sensitization with weekly scalp DPC. Sample: whole blood, taken in connection with sensitization to the hapten diphenylcyclopropenone (DPC). The receptors come from a woman aged 45-59 years with alopecia areata. Some clones in this sample may be carry-over from other donors' samples.

The table lists this clonotype with a few counts. The chain joins TRBV27 to TRBJ1-1; 10 positions agree with TRBD1. The CDR3 runs 15 residues. Germline-derived CDR1 and CDR2 are MNHEY and SMNVEV (reference sequence). V trimming: 4 bases; J trimming: 5 bases; junction bases outside the gene matches: 7. The CDR3 nucleotides are TGTGCCAGCAGTTCGCGACAGGGGGCTTGGACTGAAGCTTTCTTT. It yields the protein CASSSRQGAWTEAFF.

Ten or more counts support this clonotype. The V and J genes are TRBV6-1 and TRBJ2-6, with unresolved D. The germline V gene has CDR1 MNHNS and CDR2 SASEGT. The CDR3 runs 14 residues. Trimming left V 8 bases short and J 4 bases short, with 12 bases between. CDR3 residues: CASARSLGANVLTF. Written as DNA, the CDR3 is TGTGCCAGCGCCAGAAGTTTAGGGGCCAACGTCCTGACTTTC.

This clonotype was recorded many times. V is TRBV3-1 and J is TRBJ1-2, with D perhaps TRBD1 (6 bases). Germline V gene data show CDR1 as LGHDT and CDR2 as YNNKEL (reference sequence). The ends were cut back, 0 bases at V and 7 bases at J, with 9 bases in the middle. The CDR3 runs to 13 residues. CDR3: CASSQDPGAGYTF. CDR3 nucleotide sequence: TGTGCCAGCAGCCAAGATCCGGGGGCTGGCTACACCTTC.

This clonotype occurred a few times. The chain recombines TRBV6-2 or TRBV6-3 with TRBJ1-1; 9 bases fit TRBD1. CDR1 is MNHEY, CDR2 SVGEGT, per germline. The length of the CDR3 is 15 residues. V shed 5 bases, J shed 5 bases, and the junction held 9 bases outside the gene matches. In DNA, the CDR3 is TGTGCCAGCAGTAGCCTTACAGGGGGCGGAACTGAAGCTTTCTTT. It translates to CASSSLTGGGTEAFF.

The chain employs TRBV28 and TRBJ1-5; D is possibly TRBD1 (5 bases). The V and J ends lost 8 bases and 4 bases respectively, with 12 bases between them. This CDR3 comprises 13 residues. Per germline, CDR1 MDHEN and CDR2 SYDVKM. This CDR3 is CASEGTVNQPQHF. The CDR3 DNA is TGTGCCAGCGAGGGGACGGTGAATCAGCCCCAGCATTTT. The variable domain in full, with the rest retrieved from reference TRBV28 and TRBJ1-5, is DVKVTQSSRYLVKRTGEKVFLECVQDMDHENMFWYRQDPGLGLRLIYFSYDVKMKEKGDIPEGYSVSREKKERFSLILESASTNQTSMYLCASEGTVNQPQHFGDGTRLSIL.

J is TRBJ2-1 and V is TRBV12-3 or TRBV12-4; TRBD2 matches 8 bases. CDR3 length: 13 amino acids. Trimming took 6 bases from V and 10 from J; bases not matched to a gene: 8. CDR3 amino acids: CASRPTSGGEQFF. The DNA for the CDR3 is TGTGCCAGCAGACCAACTAGCGGCGGCGAGCAGTTCTTC.